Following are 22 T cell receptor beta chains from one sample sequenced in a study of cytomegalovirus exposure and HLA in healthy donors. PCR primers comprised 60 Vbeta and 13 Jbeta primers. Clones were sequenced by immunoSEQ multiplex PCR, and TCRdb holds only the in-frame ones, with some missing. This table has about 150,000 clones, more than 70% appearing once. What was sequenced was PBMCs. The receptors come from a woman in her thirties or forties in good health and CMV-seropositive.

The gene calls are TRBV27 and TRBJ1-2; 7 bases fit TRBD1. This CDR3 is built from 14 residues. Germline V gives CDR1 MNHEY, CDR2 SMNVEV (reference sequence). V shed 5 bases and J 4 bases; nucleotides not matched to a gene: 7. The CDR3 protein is CASSPHRGTYGYTF. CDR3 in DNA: TGTGCCAGCAGTCCTCACAGGGGAACCTATGGCTACACCTTC.

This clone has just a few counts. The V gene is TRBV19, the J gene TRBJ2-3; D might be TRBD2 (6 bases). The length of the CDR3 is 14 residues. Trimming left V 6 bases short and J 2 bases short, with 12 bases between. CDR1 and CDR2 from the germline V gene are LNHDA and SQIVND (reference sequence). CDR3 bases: TGTGCCAGTAGCCTGGGAGGACCCACAGATACGCAGTATTTT. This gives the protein CASSLGGPTDTQYF.

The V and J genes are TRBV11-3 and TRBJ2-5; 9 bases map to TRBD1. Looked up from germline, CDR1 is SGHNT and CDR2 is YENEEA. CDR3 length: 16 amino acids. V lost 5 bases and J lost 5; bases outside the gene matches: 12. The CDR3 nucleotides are TGTGCCAGCAGCCCTAGGGACAGGGTTGACTTTGAGACCCAGTACTTC. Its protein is CASSPRDRVDFETQYF.

CDR3 protein: CASSPDSFYNEQFF. The CDR3 nucleotides are TGTGCCAGCAGCCCGGACAGCTTCTACAATGAGCAGTTCTTC. The gene calls are TRBV7-3 and TRBJ2-1; possibly TRBD1 for D (6 bases). The germline CDR1 and CDR2 sequences are SGHTA and FQGTGA. The CDR3 has 14 amino acids. Trimming removed 5 bases from V and 3 bases from J, with 11 bases in between. The variable domain in full, completed from reference TRBV7-3 and TRBJ2-1, reads GAGVSQTPSNKVTEKGKYVELRCDPISGHTALYWYRQSLGQGPEFLIYFQGTGAADDSGLPNDRFFAVRPEGSVSTLKIQRTERGDSAVYLCASSPDSFYNEQFFGPGTRLTVL.

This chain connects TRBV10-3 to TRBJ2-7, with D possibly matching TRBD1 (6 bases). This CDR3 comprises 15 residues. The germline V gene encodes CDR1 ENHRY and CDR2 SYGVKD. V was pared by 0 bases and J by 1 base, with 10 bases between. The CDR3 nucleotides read TGTGCCATCAGTGAGTCGCAGGGGCCATCCTACGAGCAGTACTTC. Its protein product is CAISESQGPSYEQYF.

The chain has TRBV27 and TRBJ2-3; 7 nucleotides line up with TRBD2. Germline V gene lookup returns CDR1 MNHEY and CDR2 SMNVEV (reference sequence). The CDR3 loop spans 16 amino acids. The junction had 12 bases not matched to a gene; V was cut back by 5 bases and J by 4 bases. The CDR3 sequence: CASSPHRGRAADTQYF. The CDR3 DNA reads TGTGCCAGCAGTCCCCACCGGGGGAGGGCTGCAGATACGCAGTATTTT.

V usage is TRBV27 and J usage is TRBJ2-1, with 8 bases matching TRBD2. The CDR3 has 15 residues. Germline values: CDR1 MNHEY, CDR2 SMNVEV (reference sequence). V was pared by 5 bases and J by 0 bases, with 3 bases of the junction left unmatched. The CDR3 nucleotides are TGTGCCAGCAGTCCCAGCGGGAGCTCCTACAATGAGCAGTTCTTC. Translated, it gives CASSPSGSSYNEQFF.

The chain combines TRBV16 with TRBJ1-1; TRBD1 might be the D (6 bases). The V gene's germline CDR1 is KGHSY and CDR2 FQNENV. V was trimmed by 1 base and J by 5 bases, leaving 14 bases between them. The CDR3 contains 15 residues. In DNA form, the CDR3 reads TGTGCCAGCAGCCAATGGGACCAGGGGTGGACTGAAGCTTTCTTT. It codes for CASSQWDQGWTEAFF.

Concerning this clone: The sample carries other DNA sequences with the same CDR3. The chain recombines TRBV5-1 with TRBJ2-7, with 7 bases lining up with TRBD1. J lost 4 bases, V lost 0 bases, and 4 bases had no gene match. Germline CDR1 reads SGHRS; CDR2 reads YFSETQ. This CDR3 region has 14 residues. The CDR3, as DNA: TGCGCCAGCAGCTTGGTTAGGGGGCAATACGAGCAGTACTTC. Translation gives CASSLVRGQYEQYF.

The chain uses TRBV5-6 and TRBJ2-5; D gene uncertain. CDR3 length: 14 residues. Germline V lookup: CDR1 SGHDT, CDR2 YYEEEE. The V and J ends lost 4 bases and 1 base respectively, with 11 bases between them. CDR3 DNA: TGTGCCAGCAGCAGGCGCCAGGTCCAAGAGACCCAGTACTTC. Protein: CASSRRQVQETQYF.

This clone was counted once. The CDR3 DNA is TGTGCCAGCAGTGAGTGGGGCGGACTAGCGGGTTCTAAAGAGACCCAGTACTTC. Its translation: CASSEWGGLAGSKETQYF. V gene TRBV2 combines with J gene TRBJ2-5; 11 positions agree with TRBD2. The CDR3 has 18 amino acids. V trimming: 3 bases; J trimming: 3 bases; junction bases outside the gene matches: 12. The germline V gene has CDR1 SNHLY and CDR2 FYNNEI.

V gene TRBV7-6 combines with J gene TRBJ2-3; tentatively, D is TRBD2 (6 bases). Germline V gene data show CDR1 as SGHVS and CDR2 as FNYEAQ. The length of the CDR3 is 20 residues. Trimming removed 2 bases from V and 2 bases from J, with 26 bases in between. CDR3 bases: TGTGCCAGCAGCTTACTAGTAAGAGCGCGAGGGAGGAGGTACACAGATACGCAGTATTTT. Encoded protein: CASSLLVRARGRRYTDTQYF.

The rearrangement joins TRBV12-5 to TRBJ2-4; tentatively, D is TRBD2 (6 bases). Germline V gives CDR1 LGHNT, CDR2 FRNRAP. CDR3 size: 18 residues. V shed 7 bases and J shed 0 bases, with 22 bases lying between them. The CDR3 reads CASAPFGGAHLAKNIQYF. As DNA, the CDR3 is TGTGCTAGTGCTCCCTTCGGGGGAGCCCACCTAGCCAAAAACATTCAGTACTTC.

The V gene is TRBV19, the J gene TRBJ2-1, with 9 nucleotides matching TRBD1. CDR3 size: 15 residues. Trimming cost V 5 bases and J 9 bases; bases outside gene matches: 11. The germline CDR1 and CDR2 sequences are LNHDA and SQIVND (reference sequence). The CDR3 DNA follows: TGTGCCAGTAGTTTCCGGGACAGGGTTCTAGGTGAGCAGTTCTTC. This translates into CASSFRDRVLGEQFF.

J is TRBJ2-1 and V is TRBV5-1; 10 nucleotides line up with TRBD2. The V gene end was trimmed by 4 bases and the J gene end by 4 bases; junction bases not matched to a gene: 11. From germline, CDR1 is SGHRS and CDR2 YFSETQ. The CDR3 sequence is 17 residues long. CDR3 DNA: TGCGCCAGCAGCCACCGGCTAGCGGGAGTTAGGTACAATGAGCAGTTCTTC. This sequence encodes CASSHRLAGVRYNEQFF.

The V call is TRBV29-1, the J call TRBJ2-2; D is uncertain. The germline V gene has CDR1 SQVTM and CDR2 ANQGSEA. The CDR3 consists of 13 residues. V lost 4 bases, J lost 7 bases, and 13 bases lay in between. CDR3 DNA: TGCAGCGTTGTACCGGTACCGGGCGGGGAGCTGTTTTTT. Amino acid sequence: CSVVPVPGGELFF.

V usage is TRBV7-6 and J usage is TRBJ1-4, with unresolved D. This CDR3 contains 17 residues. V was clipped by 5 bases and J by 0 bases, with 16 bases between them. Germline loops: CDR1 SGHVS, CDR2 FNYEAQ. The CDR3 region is CASSAGRGRTTNEKLFF. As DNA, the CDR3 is TGTGCCAGCAGCGCTGGGAGAGGACGGACAACTAATGAAAAACTGTTTTTT.

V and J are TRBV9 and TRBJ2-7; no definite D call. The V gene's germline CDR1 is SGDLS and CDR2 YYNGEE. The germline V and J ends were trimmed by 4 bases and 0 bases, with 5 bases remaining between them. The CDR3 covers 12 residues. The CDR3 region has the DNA TGTGCCAGCAGCTCGAGCTCCTACGAGCAGTACTTC. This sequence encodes CASSSSSYEQYF.

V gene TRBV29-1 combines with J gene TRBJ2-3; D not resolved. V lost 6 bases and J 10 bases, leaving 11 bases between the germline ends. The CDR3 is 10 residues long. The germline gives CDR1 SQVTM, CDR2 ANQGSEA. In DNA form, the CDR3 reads TGCAGCGTGGGCTATGAGCCGCAGTATTTT. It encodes CSVGYEPQYF.

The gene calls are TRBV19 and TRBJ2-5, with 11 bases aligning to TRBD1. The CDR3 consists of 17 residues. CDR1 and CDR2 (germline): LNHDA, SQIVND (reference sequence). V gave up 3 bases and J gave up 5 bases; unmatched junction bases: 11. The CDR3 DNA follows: TGTGCCAGTAGTATGGGGACGGGACAGGGGGTCGGGGAGACCCAGTACTTC. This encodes CASSMGTGQGVGETQYF.

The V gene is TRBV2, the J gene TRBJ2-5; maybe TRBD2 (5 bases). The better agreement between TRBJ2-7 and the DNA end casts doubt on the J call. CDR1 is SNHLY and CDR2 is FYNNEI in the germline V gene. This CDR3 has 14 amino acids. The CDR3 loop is CASSEGGSSYEQYF. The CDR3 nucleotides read TGTGCCAGCAGTGAGGGTGGGAGCTCCTACGAGCAGTACTTC.

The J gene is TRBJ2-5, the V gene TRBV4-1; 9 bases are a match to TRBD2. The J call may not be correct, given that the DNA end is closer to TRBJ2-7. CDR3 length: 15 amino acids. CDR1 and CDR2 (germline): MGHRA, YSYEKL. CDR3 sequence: CASSQPGTSLVEQYF. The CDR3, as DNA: TGCGCCAGCAGCCAACCCGGGACTAGCTTGGTCGAGCAGTACTTC.